This TCR beta chain was sequenced for a study of T cell therapy after organ transplantation. Study information: CD8+ T cells dominated most cell therapy products, and virus-specific CD4+ T cells were undetectable.

Measured with immunoSEQ multiplex PCR; TCRdb has only the in-frame clones, and not every one. The sample lists approximately 1,100 clones, about two fifths occurring once. V gave up 8 bases and J gave up 1 base, with 18 bases separating them. The CDR3 runs to 16 residues. Germline V gene lookup returns CDR1 MDHEN and CDR2 SYDVKM. Notes on this clone: The antigen is undetermined.

IFN-gamma-secreting cells were captured from therapy product cells restimulated less than five hours with a CMV peptide pool. Input material: cultured CD8+ T cells. The V gene is TRBV28, the J gene TRBJ1-3; tentative D call: TRBD1 (5 bases). The sequence was collected from a human patient who had received a solid organ transplant and had CMV disease. Some T cells may trace back to the graft donor. The chain's CDR3 is CASGQGDPMSGNTIYF. CDR3 coding DNA: TGTGCCAGCGGGCAAGGGGATCCGATGTCTGGAAACACCATATATTTT.